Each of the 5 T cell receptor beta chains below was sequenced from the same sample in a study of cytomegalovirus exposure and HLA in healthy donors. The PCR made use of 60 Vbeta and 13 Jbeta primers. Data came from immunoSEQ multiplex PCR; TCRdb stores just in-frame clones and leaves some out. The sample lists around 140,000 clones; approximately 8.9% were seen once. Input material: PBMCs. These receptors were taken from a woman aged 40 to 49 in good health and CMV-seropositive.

The CDR3 region is CASSKRDRGDGYTF. The CDR3 nucleotides are TGTGCCAGTAGTAAGCGTGACCGGGGAGATGGCTACACCTTC. The chain joins TRBV19 to TRBJ1-2, with D hard to call. This CDR3 spans 14 amino acids. CDR1 and CDR2 from the germline V gene are LNHDA and SQIVND (reference sequence). Trimming stripped 4 bases from V and 6 bases from J, with 15 bases between.

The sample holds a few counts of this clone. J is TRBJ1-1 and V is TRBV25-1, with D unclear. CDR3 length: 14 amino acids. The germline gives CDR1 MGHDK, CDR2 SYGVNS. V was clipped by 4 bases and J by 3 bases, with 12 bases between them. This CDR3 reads CASSGMGRDTEAFF. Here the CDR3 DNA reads TGTGCCAGCAGTGGGATGGGGAGGGACACTGAAGCTTTCTTT.

The CDR3 protein is CASSRISGETQYF. The CDR3 coding sequence is TGTGCCAGCAGTAGGATTTCGGGAGAGACCCAGTACTTC. The chain links TRBV11-3 to TRBJ2-5, with D hard to call. The V gene lost 6 bases and the J gene lost 4 bases, with 12 bases spanning the gap. CDR3 length: 13 amino acids. From germline, CDR1 is SGHNT and CDR2 YENEEA. The full variable domain, its missing parts supplied by reference TRBV11-3 and TRBJ2-5, is EAGVVQSPRYKIIEKKQPVAFWCNPISGHNTLYWYLQNLGQGPELLIRYENEEAVDDSQLPKDRFSAERLKGVDSTLKIQPAELGDSAVYLCASSRISGETQYFGPGTRLLVL.

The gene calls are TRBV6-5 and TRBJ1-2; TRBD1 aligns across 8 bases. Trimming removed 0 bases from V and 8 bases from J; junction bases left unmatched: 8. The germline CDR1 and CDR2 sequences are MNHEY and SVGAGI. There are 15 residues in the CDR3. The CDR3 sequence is CASSYSTNTGGGYTF. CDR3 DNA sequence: TGTGCCAGCAGTTACTCAACCAATACAGGGGGAGGCTACACCTTC.

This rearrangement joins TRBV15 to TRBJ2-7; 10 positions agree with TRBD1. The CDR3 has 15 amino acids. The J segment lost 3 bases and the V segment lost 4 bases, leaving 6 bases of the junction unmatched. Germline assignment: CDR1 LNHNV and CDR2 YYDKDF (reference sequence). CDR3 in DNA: TGTGCCACCAGCACCGGGACAGGGGTGGGCTACGAGCAGTACTTC. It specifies CATSTGTGVGYEQYF.